This paragraph reports one T cell receptor beta chain. What it binds is not known. The data are from a study of cytomegalovirus exposure and HLA in healthy donors. Study context: Roughly 86 million unique TCRs from HLA-typed donors made up an early data release. General study results and limits: The study dropped some indistinguishable V segments, TRBV6-2 and TRBV6-3 among them. Donors belonging to an Asian-associated ancestry cluster reportedly showed fewer N-insertions in productive TCRs than the roughly 670-donor mean, according to what a later analysis found. A further, later analysis showed that HLA-associated TCR beta chains (compared with equally common others) were more clonally expanded.

With 60 Vbeta and 13 Jbeta primers, the PCR was carried out. Using immunoSEQ multiplex PCR, the repertoire was profiled, and TCRdb retains in-frame clones only, with some absent. Among about 93,000 clones listed, approximately 80% were seen once. Germline CDR1 is MDHEN and CDR2 is SYDVKM. The CDR3 has 16 amino acids. Unmatched junction bases numbered 3, after V lost 4 bases and J lost 0 bases. The sequenced sample consisted of PBMCs. This clonotype was sampled from a woman aged 40 to 50 in good health and CMV-seronegative. The gene calls are TRBV28 and TRBJ2-1, with 10 bases that match TRBD1. The CDR3: CASSWGQGSSYNEQFF. CDR3 nucleotides: TGTGCCAGCAGTTGGGGACAGGGGAGCTCCTACAATGAGCAGTTCTTC.